This passage covers 31 T cell receptor beta chains from one sample sequenced in a study of cytomegalovirus exposure and HLA in healthy donors. Vbeta (60) and Jbeta (13) primers were used in the PCR. The protocol was immunoSEQ multiplex PCR, while the TCRdb copy is restricted to in-frame clones and leaves out a portion. The sample carries about 100,000 clones, 75% to 90% recorded once. The specimen sequenced was PBMCs. Every receptor here comes from a man under 40 in good health and CMV-seronegative.

This chain links TRBV4-1 with TRBJ1-5; D is perhaps TRBD1 (6 bases). The CDR3 has 16 amino acids. Looked up from germline, CDR1 is MGHRA and CDR2 is YSYEKL. Trimming removed 2 bases from V and 5 bases from J, with 16 bases in between. In nucleotides, the CDR3 is TGCGCCAGCAGCCAATCCCCGGGACAAGGACATCAGCCCCAGCATTTT. Protein product: CASSQSPGQGHQPQHF.

This clone occurred a few times. V is TRBV6-5 and J is TRBJ2-5, with 7 bases that match TRBD1. V was pared by 0 bases and J by 4 bases, with 5 bases of the junction left unmatched. CDR3 size: 15 residues. Germline V gene lookup returns CDR1 MNHEY and CDR2 SVGAGI. The CDR3 sequence is CASSYSKGGTETQYF. CDR3 DNA sequence: TGTGCCAGCAGTTACTCGAAAGGGGGCACAGAGACCCAGTACTTC.

The V and J genes are TRBV5-4 and TRBJ1-1; 9 bases fit TRBD1. This CDR3 is built from 14 residues. The V gene's germline CDR1 is SGHNT and CDR2 YYREEE (reference sequence). Unmatched junction bases numbered 6, after V lost 4 bases and J lost 5 bases. The CDR3 DNA is TGTGCCAGCAGCCGGAGGGACAGGGTGACTGAAGCTTTCTTT. Amino acid sequence: CASSRRDRVTEAFF.

This chain joins TRBV6-1 and TRBJ2-5; D perhaps matches TRBD2 (6 bases). This CDR3 contains 13 residues. The germline V gene has CDR1 MNHNS and CDR2 SASEGT. The V end was cut by 4 bases, the J end by 4 bases, with 10 bases between. CDR3 in amino acids: CASSVEGGETQYF. For the CDR3, the DNA is TGTGCCAGCAGTGTTGAGGGAGGAGAGACCCAGTACTTC.

The J gene is TRBJ2-2, the V gene TRBV29-1; 10 bases are shared with TRBD2. The CDR3 is made up of 16 amino acids. CDR1 is SQVTM, CDR2 ANQGSEA, per germline. J lost 4 bases, V lost 2 bases, and 7 bases had no gene match. DNA of the CDR3: TGCAGCGTTGAATTGGTAGCGGGAGGAATCACCGGGGAGCTGTTTTTT. Encoded protein: CSVELVAGGITGELFF.

The chain links TRBV13 to TRBJ2-3; D perhaps matches TRBD1 (6 bases). Trimming took off 2 bases at V and 4 bases at J, with 16 bases between the two ends. CDR3 length equals 16 residues. Germline V gene sequence: CDR1 PRHDT, CDR2 FYEKMQ (reference sequence). The CDR3 reads CASSLLAPKGADTQYF. CDR3 nucleotides: TGTGCCAGCAGCTTACTAGCTCCAAAGGGGGCAGATACGCAGTATTTT. Full variable domain (remainder filled in from reference TRBV13 and TRBJ2-3): AAGVIQSPRHLIKEKRETATLKCYPIPRHDTVYWYQQGPGQDPQFLISFYEKMQSDKGSIPDRFSAQQFSDYHSELNMSSLELGDSALYFCASSLLAPKGADTQYFGPGTRLTVL.

The chain combines TRBV28 with TRBJ1-2; TRBD1 is a possible D gene (5 bases). The CDR3 totals 14 residues. Trimming shortened V by 2 bases and J by 4 bases, and 11 bases separated the two germline ends. CDR1 is MDHEN, CDR2 SYDVKM, per germline. For the CDR3, the DNA is TGTGCCAGCAGTTTAGGAGGGGTTGCCTATGGCTACACCTTC. This codes for CASSLGGVAYGYTF.

A few counts support this clone. The chain employs TRBV6-5 and TRBJ1-5; D is undetermined. The CDR3 spans 15 residues. V lost 0 bases and J 3 bases, leaving 9 bases between the germline ends. CDR1 and CDR2 from the germline V gene are MNHEY and SVGAGI. CDR3 sequence reads: CASSYSSGLNQPQHF. CDR3 nucleotide sequence: TGTGCCAGCAGTTACTCGAGCGGACTCAATCAGCCCCAGCATTTT.

This rearrangement joins TRBV15 to TRBJ1-4, with a possible D match to TRBD1 (6 bases). CDR3 size: 15 residues. V dropped 2 bases and J dropped 4 bases, with 11 bases sitting between them. The germline V gene encodes CDR1 LNHNV and CDR2 YYDKDF (reference sequence). Here the CDR3 reads CATSRPGQVNEKLFF. As DNA, the CDR3 is TGTGCCACCAGCAGACCGGGACAAGTTAATGAAAAACTGTTTTTT.

The chain uses TRBV25-1 and TRBJ1-1; D ambiguous. V was shortened by 0 bases and J by 3 bases, with 8 bases between the two germline ends. There are 14 residues in the CDR3. Per germline, CDR1 MGHDK and CDR2 SYGVNS. The CDR3 region has the DNA TGTGCCAGCAGTGAATATGGGCAGGACACTGAAGCTTTCTTT. Translation: CASSEYGQDTEAFF.

The gene calls are TRBV12-2 and TRBJ2-7; the D call TRBD1 from the table was never checked on the DNA. TRBV12-2 is a documented pseudogene. CDR3 length: 16 amino acids. Here the CDR3 reads CASRATPRDRGYEQYF. In nucleotides, the CDR3 is TGTGCAAGTCGTGCTACTCCCCGGGACAGGGGCTACGAGCAGTACTTC.

This clone was detected only a few times. The chain has TRBV7-9 and TRBJ2-7, with D possibly TRBD1 on 6 matching bases. Trimming removed 6 bases at V and 3 bases at J, with 21 bases between. Per the germline V gene, CDR1 is SEHNR and CDR2 is FQNEAQ (reference sequence). The CDR3 is 16 amino acids. Here the CDR3 reads CASSFHPRDTYYEQYF. The CDR3 region has the DNA TGTGCCAGCAGTTTCCACCCCCGGGACACCTACTACGAGCAGTACTTC.

The chain employs TRBV6-1 and TRBJ1-6; 8 bases line up with TRBD1. CDR1 is MNHNS, CDR2 SASEGT, per germline. The CDR3 consists of 16 residues. After removal of 3 bases from V and 15 bases from J, the junction contained 16 bases not matched to a gene. CDR3 DNA sequence: TGTGCCAGCAGTGATTATTCGCTACAGGGGGTGGCTTACCTCCACTTT. Translating it yields CASSDYSLQGVAYLHF.

This clone has just a few counts. The V and J genes are TRBV6-6 and TRBJ1-5; 7 bases are shared with TRBD1. J gave up 8 bases and V 2 bases, and 6 bases lay outside the gene matches. CDR1 and CDR2 (germline): MNHNY, SVGAGI (reference sequence). The CDR3 has 14 residues. CDR3 sequence: CASSYRGQVEPQHF. CDR3 DNA: TGTGCCAGCAGTTACAGGGGGCAGGTGGAGCCCCAGCATTTT.

The chain uses TRBV9 and TRBJ2-5; D might be TRBD1 (6 bases). CDR1 and CDR2 from the germline V gene are SGDLS and YYNGEE. V was trimmed by 0 bases and J by 4 bases, leaving 13 bases between them. This CDR3 contains 15 residues. DNA for the CDR3: TGTGCCAGCAGCGTAGCTGACACCAGGGGAGAGACCCAGTACTTC. It yields the protein CASSVADTRGETQYF.

This chain joins TRBV27 and TRBJ2-7, with a possible D match to TRBD2 (6 bases). This CDR3 has 12 amino acids. Between the trimmed V and J ends, which lost 4 bases and 4 bases, there was a span of 8 bases. Germline CDR1 reads MNHEY; CDR2 reads SMNVEV (reference sequence). CDR3 protein: CASSSRGYEQYF. The CDR3 DNA follows: TGTGCCAGCAGTTCCCGGGGGTACGAGCAGTACTTC.

The J gene is TRBJ2-1, the V gene TRBV7-3; weak D call: TRBD2 (5 bases). The CDR3 contains 14 residues. Trimming took off 5 bases at V and 9 bases at J, with 17 bases between the two ends. In germline, CDR1 is SGHTA, CDR2 FQGTGA. The CDR3 reads CASSTLSGSGEQFF. As DNA, the CDR3 is TGTGCCAGCAGCACCCTGTCGGGGTCGGGTGAGCAGTTCTTC.

The chain combines TRBV30 with TRBJ2-1; 10 bases align to TRBD2. The CDR3 is made up of 18 amino acids. With 1 base clipped from V and 4 bases from J, the junction kept 13 bases outside the gene matches. Germline CDR1 is GTSNPN and CDR2 is SVGIG (reference sequence). The DNA for the CDR3 is TGTGCCTGGAGTGATCTCCCGCTAGCGGGGGCAGGGTACAATGAGCAGTTCTTC. This encodes CAWSDLPLAGAGYNEQFF.

V and J are TRBV15 and TRBJ2-7; 10 bases line up with TRBD1. V lost 5 bases to trimming and J lost 3 bases; unmatched junction nucleotides: 4. From germline, CDR1 is LNHNV and CDR2 YYDKDF (reference sequence). The CDR3 consists of 14 residues. The DNA of the CDR3 is TGTGCCACCAGCGGGGACAGGGGACGCTACGAGCAGTACTTC. It is translated as CATSGDRGRYEQYF. Supplemented by reference TRBV15 and TRBJ2-7, the full variable domain reads DAMVIQNPRYQVTQFGKPVTLSCSQTLNHNVMYWYQQKSSQAPKLLFHYYDKDFNNEADTPDNFQSRRPNTSFCFLDIRSPGLGDTAMYLCATSGDRGRYEQYFGPGTRLTVT.

This sequence joins TRBV9 and TRBJ1-2; 7 bases agree with TRBD1. V shed 2 bases and J 0 bases; nucleotides not matched to a gene: 10. Germline CDR1 and CDR2: SGDLS and YYNGEE. The CDR3 spans 17 residues. CDR3 bases: TGTGCCAGCAGCGTCTCCGGGACAGATCTAACTAACTATGGCTACACCTTC. Encoded protein: CASSVSGTDLTNYGYTF.

The chain combines TRBV30 with TRBJ2-3; weak D call: TRBD2 (6 bases). There are 15 residues in the CDR3. Between the trimmed V and J ends, which lost 2 bases and 1 base, there was a span of 13 bases. Germline V lookup: CDR1 GTSNPN, CDR2 SVGIG (reference sequence). CDR3 sequence reads: CAWSPMVAGTDTQYF. The CDR3 region has the DNA TGTGCCTGGAGTCCGATGGTAGCGGGCACAGATACGCAGTATTTT.

V usage is TRBV4-2 and J usage is TRBJ1-1, with D perhaps TRBD1 (5 bases). Germline CDR1 LGHNA, CDR2 YNFKEQ. V lost 0 bases and J lost 10, with 18 bases in between. The CDR3 extends over 15 amino acids. As DNA, the CDR3 is TGTGCCAGCAGCCAAGATTACGGGGGGATCGGAAGAGCTTTCTTT. It yields the protein CASSQDYGGIGRAFF.

This clone has only a few counts. The rearrangement uses TRBV7-2 and TRBJ2-3; the D is unclear. V was trimmed by 3 bases and J by 2 bases, leaving 9 bases between them. The length of the CDR3 is 14 residues. Looked up from germline, CDR1 is SGHTA and CDR2 is FQGNSA. CDR3 nucleotides: TGTGCCAGCAGCTTTGGTGGCTTCACAGATACGCAGTATTTT. This gives the protein CASSFGGFTDTQYF.

V usage is TRBV4-1 and J usage is TRBJ2-4, with 8 bases identical to TRBD2. Trimming at V came to 4 bases and at J to 0 bases, leaving 11 bases not matched to a gene. CDR3 size: 18 residues. CDR1 MGHRA and CDR2 YSYEKL come from the germline V gene. CDR3 sequence reads: CASSPTGGGVIAKNIQYF. The DNA for the CDR3 is TGCGCCAGCAGCCCGACGGGAGGGGGGGTCATAGCCAAAAACATTCAGTACTTC.

The chain recombines TRBV30 with TRBJ2-2; 10 positions match TRBD2. The CDR3 consists of 17 residues. The trim removed 8 bases at V and 1 base at J, leaving 13 bases unmatched. The germline V gene has CDR1 GTSNPN and CDR2 SVGIG (reference sequence). CDR3 protein: CAGKLLLAGWNTGELFF. Written as DNA, the CDR3 is TGTGCCGGAAAATTATTACTAGCGGGGTGGAACACCGGGGAGCTGTTTTTT.

This chain connects TRBV19 to TRBJ1-6; D may be TRBD1 (6 bases). The CDR3 consists of 14 residues. Trimming pared 5 bases from V and 13 bases from J, leaving 18 bases between. Germline V gives CDR1 LNHDA, CDR2 SQIVND (reference sequence). DNA for the CDR3: TGTGCCAGTAGTGCGGACGGACAGAAATTGCCCCTCCACTTT. It encodes CASSADGQKLPLHF.

In this sample, this clone turned up a few times. Here the CDR3 DNA reads TGTGCCATCAGAACAGGGGGGAGTGGGTTTACCGGGGAGCTGTTTTTT. Translation: CAIRTGGSGFTGELFF. This chain uses TRBV10-3 with TRBJ2-2; 8 bases align to TRBD1. Germline CDR1 reads ENHRY; CDR2 reads SYGVKD. CDR3 length: 16 residues. J was trimmed by 5 bases and V by 6 bases; bases with no gene match: 11.

This clone was counted once. The rearrangement uses TRBV28 and TRBJ1-5; D possibly corresponds to TRBD1 (6 bases). This CDR3 has 14 amino acids. V lost 10 bases, J lost 3 bases, and 16 bases lay in between. The germline CDR1 and CDR2 sequences are MDHEN and SYDVKM. CDR3 DNA: TGTGCCACCTTTGTACAGGGAGCCAATCAGCCCCAGCATTTT. Its translation: CATFVQGANQPQHF. The whole variable domain, filled in from reference TRBV28 and TRBJ1-5, reads DVKVTQSSRYLVKRTGEKVFLECVQDMDHENMFWYRQDPGLGLRLIYFSYDVKMKEKGDIPEGYSVSREKKERFSLILESASTNQTSMYLCATFVQGANQPQHFGDGTRLSIL.

The count of this clone is one. The rearrangement uses TRBV7-3 and TRBJ1-1, with TRBD1 identical over 8 bases. Germline assignment: CDR1 SGHTA and CDR2 FQGTGA. V lost 5 bases and J lost 6; bases outside the gene matches: 11. The CDR3 has 15 amino acids. In DNA form, the CDR3 reads TGTGCCAGCAGCCAGCTACGACAGGGGCGCCCTGAAGCTTTCTTT. It translates to CASSQLRQGRPEAFF. Together with reference TRBV7-3 and TRBJ1-1, the CDR3 gives the full variable domain: GAGVSQTPSNKVTEKGKYVELRCDPISGHTALYWYRQSLGQGPEFLIYFQGTGAADDSGLPNDRFFAVRPEGSVSTLKIQRTERGDSAVYLCASSQLRQGRPEAFFGQGTRLTVV.

The chain carries TRBV4-1 and TRBJ2-1, with 7 bases identical to TRBD1. V was pared by 2 bases and J by 5 bases, with 6 bases of the junction left unmatched. Germline assignment: CDR1 MGHRA and CDR2 YSYEKL. The CDR3 is 15 amino acids. DNA for the CDR3: TGCGCCAGCAGCCAAACCGACAGGGTCAACAATGAGCAGTTCTTC. Protein product: CASSQTDRVNNEQFF.

This rearrangement joins TRBV7-9 to TRBJ1-1; D remains unclear. V was trimmed by 7 bases and J by 1 base, leaving 13 bases between them. The CDR3 runs 14 residues. Germline CDR1 reads SEHNR; CDR2 reads FQNEAQ (reference sequence). CDR3 sequence: CASTGGSANTEAFF. DNA for the CDR3: TGTGCCAGCACCGGCGGATCCGCGAACACTGAAGCTTTCTTT.